This entry lists 25 T cell receptor beta chains sequenced from one sample in a study of T cell responses to AZD1222 COVID-19 vaccine (dated by TCRdb to the early 2020s). The library was generated by the immunoSEQ multiplex PCR assay. TCRdb took this table from immuneACCESS and kept in-frame rearrangements with V and J called. Such tables lack part of the clones; where checked against another copy, unresolved V genes explain under half of the gap, and the rest is unexplained. Within this sample are some 150,000 clones, with roughly nine tenths of them counted one time only. The ten largest clones represent around 4.6% of the sample. The time point label on this specimen signifies: baseline before first vaccination. In the paper's terms, the treatment or condition label means: meningococcal conjugate vaccine given as trial control. Sequenced here: peripheral blood, sampled on day 0 of MenACWY control vaccination. These receptors originate from an adult in good health.

As DNA, the CDR3 is TGTGCCAGCGGGAGCAGGTTCACAGATACGCAGTATTTT. Translated, it gives CASGSRFTDTQYF. The chain recombines TRBV11-3 with TRBJ2-3, with D perhaps matching TRBD2 (5 bases). V was trimmed by 8 bases and J by 2 bases, leaving 11 bases between them. CDR3 length: 13 amino acids. CDR1 and CDR2 from the germline V gene are SGHNT and YENEEA. Using reference TRBV11-3 and TRBJ2-3 for the parts outside the CDR3, the full variable domain is EAGVVQSPRYKIIEKKQPVAFWCNPISGHNTLYWYLQNLGQGPELLIRYENEEAVDDSQLPKDRFSAERLKGVDSTLKIQPAELGDSAVYLCASGSRFTDTQYFGPGTRLTVL.

CDR3 sequence (DNA): TGTGCCAGCAGTTTAACGGGGCTAACCACTGAAGCTTTCTTT. This translates into CASSLTGLTTEAFF. The chain employs TRBV28 and TRBJ1-1, with D possibly TRBD1 on 5 matching bases. Trimming left V 2 bases short and J 4 bases short, with 11 bases between. Germline V CDR1 and CDR2: MDHEN, SYDVKM. The CDR3 loop spans 14 amino acids.

The CDR3 loop is CASSLGRAGYEQYF. The DNA of the CDR3 is TGTGCCAGCAGTTTAGGCAGGGCGGGATACGAGCAGTACTTC. V and J are TRBV27 and TRBJ2-7; TRBD2 is a possible D gene (6 bases). Trimming stripped 2 bases from V and 4 bases from J, with 12 bases between. This CDR3 has 14 residues. From germline, CDR1 is MNHEY and CDR2 SMNVEV (reference sequence).

For this clone: Other nucleotide sequences in the sample specify the same CDR3. J is TRBJ2-7 and V is TRBV18; no reliable D call. Trimming stripped 3 bases from V and 5 bases from J, with 8 bases between. Germline lookup yields CDR1 KGHSH and CDR2 LQKENI. The CDR3 has 12 residues. In DNA form, the CDR3 reads TGTGCCAGCTCACCCCTAGGCCACGAGCAGTACTTC. It is translated as CASSPLGHEQYF. Together with reference TRBV18 and TRBJ2-7, the CDR3 gives the full variable domain: NAGVMQNPRHLVRRRGQEARLRCSPMKGHSHVYWYRQLPEEGLKFMVYLQKENIIDESGMPKERFSAEFPKEGPSILRIQQVVRGDSAAYFCASSPLGHEQYFGPGTRLTVT.

The genes are TRBV19 and TRBJ1-1, with TRBD1 as a possible D gene (5 bases). Trimming pared 6 bases from V and 1 base from J, leaving 15 bases between. CDR1 is LNHDA, CDR2 SQIVND, per germline (reference sequence). This CDR3 region has 15 residues. The CDR3 DNA follows: TGTGCCAGTAGCCCCGGCGGGCAGGGGAACACTGAAGCTTTCTTT. Residues: CASSPGGQGNTEAFF.

This rearrangement joins TRBV19 to TRBJ1-4; the match to TRBD1 covers 7 bases. Trimming at V came to 6 bases and at J to 7 bases, leaving 8 bases not matched to a gene. The CDR3 runs 14 residues. Germline-derived CDR1 and CDR2 are LNHDA and SQIVND (reference sequence). CDR3 region: CASSPGTDGEKLFF. The CDR3 DNA is TGTGCCAGTAGCCCCGGGACAGACGGTGAAAAACTGTTTTTT.

This clone was seen only a few times. This chain uses TRBV11-2 with TRBJ2-1, with 8 bases lining up with TRBD1. The CDR3 loop spans 15 amino acids. CDR1 and CDR2 from the germline V gene are SGHAT and FQNNGV. J lost 4 bases, V lost 4 bases, and 6 bases had no gene match. Here the CDR3 reads CASSYRGLNYNEQFF. In nucleotides, the CDR3 is TGTGCCAGCAGCTACAGGGGGTTAAATTACAATGAGCAGTTCTTC.

This chain connects TRBV24-1 to TRBJ2-1; 12 nucleotides line up with TRBD1. This CDR3 comprises 16 residues. V lost 7 bases and J lost 5; bases outside the gene matches: 8. CDR1 is KGHDR, CDR2 SFDVKD, per germline. The CDR3 is CATSGTGGRRNNEQFF. In DNA form, the CDR3 reads TGTGCCACCAGCGGGACAGGGGGCCGAAGGAACAATGAGCAGTTCTTC.

The V gene is TRBV15, the J gene TRBJ1-3, with D perhaps matching TRBD1 (5 bases). Looked up from germline, CDR1 is LNHNV and CDR2 is YYDKDF (reference sequence). V lost 0 bases and J lost 0, with 6 bases in between. This CDR3 contains 15 residues. CDR3 bases: TGTGCCACCAGCAGAGAGCAGGGCTCTGGAAACACCATATATTTT. Protein: CATSREQGSGNTIYF.

The chain uses TRBV29-1 and TRBJ2-7, with D possibly TRBD2 on 6 matching bases. V lost 5 bases to trimming and J lost 0 bases, with 14 bases between them. CDR1 is SQVTM, CDR2 ANQGSEA, per germline. CDR3 size: 14 residues. The CDR3: CSVLGEEGSYEQYF. Here the CDR3 DNA reads TGCAGCGTTCTCGGGGAGGAAGGCTCCTACGAGCAGTACTTC.

This rearrangement joins TRBV2 to TRBJ2-5; D is possibly TRBD2 (5 bases). With 6 bases removed from V and 2 bases from J, the gap between germline ends came to 13 bases. The CDR3 covers 14 residues. Looked up from germline, CDR1 is SNHLY and CDR2 is FYNNEI. CDR3: CASRYLTGQETQYF. The CDR3 DNA reads as TGTGCCAGCAGATACCTTACGGGGCAAGAGACCCAGTACTTC.

This clone came up once. The V call is TRBV24-1, the J call TRBJ2-3, with 9 bases lining up with TRBD1. Trimming took 4 bases from V and 3 from J; bases not matched to a gene: 4. CDR1 is KGHDR and CDR2 is SFDVKD in the germline V gene. This CDR3 has 15 residues. The CDR3 DNA reads as TGTGCCACCAGTGAGGCCGGGACAGGGACAGATACGCAGTATTTT. Translating gives CATSEAGTGTDTQYF.

The chain employs TRBV7-9 and TRBJ2-1; 14 bases are shared with TRBD2. CDR1 is SEHNR and CDR2 is FQNEAQ in the germline V gene (reference sequence). Trimming at V came to 7 bases and at J to 5 bases, leaving 7 bases not matched to a gene. This CDR3 contains 16 residues. CDR3 protein: CASNPTSGRVDNEQFF. The DNA for the CDR3 is TGTGCCAGCAACCCGACTAGCGGGAGGGTTGACAATGAGCAGTTCTTC.

V and J are TRBV6-1 and TRBJ2-1, with D unclear. The V end lost 2 bases, the J end lost 7 bases, and 3 bases lay between the germline ends. This CDR3 region has 11 residues. CDR1 is MNHNS, CDR2 SASEGT, per germline. CDR3 nucleotides: TGTGCCAGCAGTGAACCGAATGAGCAGTTCTTC. It codes for CASSEPNEQFF.

The chain recombines TRBV7-9 with TRBJ2-1, with a possible D match to TRBD1 (5 bases). Germline V CDR1 and CDR2: SEHNR, FQNEAQ (reference sequence). V gave up 2 bases and J gave up 0 bases, with 8 bases separating them. This CDR3 spans 15 amino acids. The DNA for the CDR3 is TGTGCCAGCAGCTTACAGGGTTTCTCCTACAATGAGCAGTTCTTC. Its protein is CASSLQGFSYNEQFF.

The genes are TRBV19 and TRBJ1-1, with 8 bases identical to TRBD1. CDR1 and CDR2 (germline): LNHDA, SQIVND (reference sequence). Trimming removed 5 bases from V and 4 bases from J; junction bases left unmatched: 9. The CDR3 extends over 15 amino acids. CDR3 residues: CASSPRQGWTTEAFF. The CDR3 DNA follows: TGTGCCAGTAGTCCGCGACAGGGGTGGACCACTGAAGCTTTCTTT. Full variable domain (rest looked up from reference TRBV19 and TRBJ1-1): DGGITQSPKYLFRKEGQNVTLSCEQNLNHDAMYWYRQDPGQGLRLIYYSQIVNDFQKGDIAEGYSVSREKKESFPLTVTSAQKNPTAFYLCASSPRQGWTTEAFFGQGTRLTVV.

The chain employs TRBV3-1 (or the pseudogene TRBV3-2) and TRBJ2-1; TRBD2 aligns across 13 bases. The germline V gene has CDR1 LGHDT and CDR2 YNNKEL (reference sequence). The CDR3 is 17 residues long. J was trimmed by 9 bases and V by 4 bases; bases with no gene match: 12. This CDR3 is CASSPSTSGRTYSEQFF. CDR3 in DNA: TGTGCCAGCAGCCCTTCGACTAGCGGGAGGACGTATTCTGAGCAGTTCTTC.

The V call is TRBV27, the J call TRBJ2-1, with no clear D. Between the trimmed V and J ends, which lost 3 bases and 2 bases, there was a span of 8 bases. The CDR3 length is 14 residues. Germline V lookup: CDR1 MNHEY, CDR2 SMNVEV (reference sequence). CDR3 DNA sequence: TGTGCCAGCAGTTTGGCATACACCTACAATGAGCAGTTCTTC. Translating gives CASSLAYTYNEQFF.

This clone has just one count. This CDR3 reads CASGLSRGTQPEAFF. The CDR3 DNA is TGTGCTAGTGGTTTATCCCGCGGGACACAACCTGAAGCTTTCTTT. The chain carries TRBV12-5 and TRBJ1-1, with D perhaps TRBD1 (6 bases). The CDR3 is 15 residues long. Between the trimmed V and J ends, which lost 3 bases and 6 bases, there was a span of 17 bases. The germline V gene has CDR1 LGHNT and CDR2 FRNRAP.

CDR3 protein: CASVEIAKGTEQFF. CDR3 bases: TGTGCCAGCGTAGAAATAGCGAAGGGGACTGAGCAGTTCTTC. This sequence joins TRBV6-5 and TRBJ2-1; possibly TRBD1 or TRBD2 for D (5 bases each). The germline V gene encodes CDR1 MNHEY and CDR2 SVGAGI. The length of the CDR3 is 14 residues. V lost 8 bases and J 9 bases, leaving 20 bases between the germline ends.

The rearrangement uses TRBV27 and TRBJ1-5; D call uncertain. This CDR3 has 16 amino acids. Deletions cut 3 bases from V and 1 base from J, with 13 bases between. Germline CDR1 is MNHEY and CDR2 is SMNVEV (reference sequence). The CDR3, as DNA: TGTGCCAGCAGTTTGATTGGCCCGCGGAGCAATCAGCCCCAGCATTTT. This gives the protein CASSLIGPRSNQPQHF.

The genes are TRBV10-3 and TRBJ2-7; 9 bases agree with TRBD1. V trimming: 4 bases; J trimming: 2 bases; junction bases outside the gene matches: 3. The CDR3 is made up of 14 amino acids. Per germline, CDR1 ENHRY and CDR2 SYGVKD. Here the CDR3 reads CAISGDRATYEQYF. The CDR3 coding sequence is TGTGCCATCAGTGGGGACAGGGCAACCTACGAGCAGTACTTC.

The chain recombines TRBV27 with TRBJ1-5; D gene ambiguous. Germline V gene sequence: CDR1 MNHEY, CDR2 SMNVEV (reference sequence). The V end was cut by 3 bases, the J end by 7 bases, with 13 bases between. This CDR3 contains 14 residues. CDR3: CASSFLRSGQPQHF. The CDR3, as DNA: TGTGCCAGCAGTTTCCTCCGGTCCGGGCAGCCCCAGCATTTT.

The V gene is TRBV24-1, the J gene TRBJ2-1; a weak D match, TRBD1 (6 bases). CDR3 size: 12 residues. Germline V gene sequence: CDR1 KGHDR, CDR2 SFDVKD. V shed 3 bases and J shed 13 bases, with 12 bases lying between them. In nucleotides, the CDR3 is TGTGCCACCAGTGATCAACCGGGACAACAGTTCTTC. It specifies CATSDQPGQQFF.

V and J are TRBV6-2 or TRBV6-3 and TRBJ1-1; 7 bases align to TRBD1. The germline gives CDR1 MNHEY, CDR2 SVGEGT. V shed 4 bases and J 0 bases; nucleotides not matched to a gene: 2. This CDR3 contains 14 residues. This CDR3 is CASSWDSMNTEAFF. The CDR3 nucleotides read TGTGCCAGCAGTTGGGACAGCATGAACACTGAAGCTTTCTTT.